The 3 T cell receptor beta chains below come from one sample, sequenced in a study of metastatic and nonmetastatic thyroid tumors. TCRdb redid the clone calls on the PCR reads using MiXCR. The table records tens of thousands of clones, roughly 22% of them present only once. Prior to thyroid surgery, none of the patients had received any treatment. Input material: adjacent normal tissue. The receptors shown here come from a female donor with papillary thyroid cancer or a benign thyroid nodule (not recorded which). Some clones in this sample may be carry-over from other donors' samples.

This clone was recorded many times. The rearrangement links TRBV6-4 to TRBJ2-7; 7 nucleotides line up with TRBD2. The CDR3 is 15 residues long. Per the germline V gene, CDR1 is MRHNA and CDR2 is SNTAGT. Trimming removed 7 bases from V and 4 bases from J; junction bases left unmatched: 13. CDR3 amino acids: CASKTGEGESYEQYF. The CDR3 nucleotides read TGTGCCAGCAAAACCGGGGAGGGCGAATCGTACGAGCAGTACTTC.

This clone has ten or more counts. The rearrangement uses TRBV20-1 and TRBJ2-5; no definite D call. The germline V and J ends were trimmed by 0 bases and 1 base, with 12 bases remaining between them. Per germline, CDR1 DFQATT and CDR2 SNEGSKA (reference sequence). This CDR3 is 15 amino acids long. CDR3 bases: TGCAGTGCTAGAGATCTATTGTCAGTCCAAGAGACCCAGTACTTC. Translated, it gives CSARDLLSVQETQYF.

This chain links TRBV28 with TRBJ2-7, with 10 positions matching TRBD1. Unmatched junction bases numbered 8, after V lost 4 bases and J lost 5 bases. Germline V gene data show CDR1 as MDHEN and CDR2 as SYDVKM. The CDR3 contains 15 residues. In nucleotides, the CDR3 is TGTGCCAGCAGTTCACCGGGGACAGGGGAAAACGAGCAGTACTTC. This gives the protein CASSSPGTGENEQYF.